The sequence of this T cell receptor beta chain was determined in a study of patients and donors after allogeneic stem cell transplantation (dated by TCRdb to 2018 to 2020). The V and J ends are trimmed by 1 base and 6 bases, leaving 13 bases between them. Based on the germline V gene, the CDR1 and CDR2 sequences are SGHTA and FQGNSA. The CDR3 starts with the cysteine, ends with the phenylalanine, and has 14 residues. The read is trimmed to its CDR3 DNA, 42 bases read in frame from base 1. The library came from RT-PCR. Sequencing used a NextSeq 550. TCRdb passed the public sequencing reads through fastp at Q25 and MiXCR, retaining productive beta sequences. Duplicate CDR3 protein sequences are folded into a single record with the most common DNA and genes. The sample profile shows more than 850,000 distinct CDR3 sequences; more than 15% of them were found once. Of the sample, around 6% falls within the top ten clones.

About this clonotype itself: No cognate antigen has been identified for it. No quality values exist for individual bases; no much larger clone is one base distant.

The source of this sequence is a human donor who was either an allogeneic HSCT recipient or a stem cell or donor lymphocyte infusion donor (not recorded which). It is not recorded whose cells these are; they may come from a transplant donor. Input material: blood, either unsorted or a sorted T cell fraction (not recorded which). The chain was built from TRBV7-2 and TRBJ2-7; 5 matching bases give a weak D call of TRBD2. The nucleotides are TGTGCCAGCAGCTTAGGAGGGTATCGAAGCGAGCAGTACTTC. It translates as CASSLGGYRSEQYF.